One sample yielded the 19 T cell receptor beta chains listed below, sequenced in a study of blood T cell repertoires in COVID-19. Clones were sequenced by immunoSEQ multiplex PCR, and TCRdb holds only the in-frame ones, with some missing. The sample holds 140,000 to 150,000 clones, more than 75% seen once. Source material: peripheral blood. The receptors originated from a human donor with acute or convalescent COVID-19. The donor label of this sample is uncertain.

V gene TRBV7-2 combines with J gene TRBJ1-2; D possibly corresponds to TRBD1 (6 bases). V lost 5 bases and J 8 bases, leaving 12 bases between the germline ends. Germline V gene sequence: CDR1 SGHTA, CDR2 FQGNSA. The CDR3 has 12 residues. The CDR3 DNA reads as TGTGCCAGCAGCAAGGACAGTAAAGGCTACACCTTC. Translating gives CASSKDSKGYTF.

About this clone: This same CDR3 is encoded by further DNA sequences in the sample. This chain uses TRBV10-2 with TRBJ1-2; D unresolved. CDR3 length: 15 amino acids. V dropped 0 bases and J dropped 8 bases, with 16 bases sitting between them. CDR1 and CDR2 (germline): WSHSY, SAAADI. This CDR3 is CASSESTPISFGYTF. In DNA, the CDR3 is TGCGCCAGCAGTGAGTCGACTCCCATCAGCTTCGGCTACACCTTC.

This chain uses TRBV21-1 with TRBJ2-5; no check of the table's D call, TRBD2, against the DNA was made. TRBV21-1 is listed as a pseudogene. The CDR3 is 16 amino acids. The CDR3 here is CASSRRGPSGAETQYF. As DNA, the CDR3 is TGTGCCAGCAGCCGGCGCGGCCCCAGCGGGGCAGAGACCCAGTACTTC.

The chain has TRBV9 and TRBJ2-2; TRBD1 agrees at 9 bases. Germline assignment: CDR1 SGDLS and CDR2 YYNGEE. The CDR3 totals 15 residues. With V trimmed by 1 base and J by 2 bases, 0 bases remained unmatched. CDR3 DNA sequence: TGTGCCAGCAGCGTAACAGGGGGCAACACCGGGGAGCTGTTTTTT. As protein: CASSVTGGNTGELFF.

The chain is built from TRBV3-1 (or the pseudogene TRBV3-2) and TRBJ1-1; possibly TRBD1 for D (6 bases). Trimming took 0 bases from V and 7 from J, leaving 15 bases between them. CDR3 length: 15 residues. CDR1 is LGHDT and CDR2 is YNNKEL in the germline V gene (reference sequence). The CDR3 reads CASSQDPRGSDEAFF. In DNA form, the CDR3 reads TGTGCCAGCAGCCAAGATCCCAGGGGATCAGATGAAGCTTTCTTT.

V gene TRBV5-1 combines with J gene TRBJ1-4; 10 positions match TRBD1. Losses at the gene ends were 4 bases for V and 7 bases for J; bases not matched to a gene: 1. The CDR3 spans 13 residues. Germline CDR1 and CDR2: SGHRS and YFSETQ. The DNA of the CDR3 is TGCGCCAGCAGCCGGGACAGGGGTGAAAAACTGTTTTTT. It yields the protein CASSRDRGEKLFF.

This clone has ten or more counts. The chain joins TRBV7-6 to TRBJ1-3; tentatively, D is TRBD1 (5 bases). Trimming shortened V by 1 base and J by 0 bases, and 10 bases separated the two germline ends. The CDR3 is made up of 16 amino acids. The germline V gene has CDR1 SGHVS and CDR2 FNYEAQ. CDR3 nucleotides: TGTGCCAGCAGCTTAGGCGGGACGCTCTCTGGAAACACCATATATTTT. This encodes CASSLGGTLSGNTIYF.

The chain links TRBV9 to TRBJ1-2; 8 nucleotides line up with TRBD1. Looked up from germline, CDR1 is SGDLS and CDR2 is YYNGEE. The CDR3 extends over 14 amino acids. The junction had 2 bases not matched to a gene; V was cut back by 4 bases and J by 0 bases. CDR3 amino acids: CASSKTGANYGYTF. The CDR3 nucleotides are TGTGCCAGCAGCAAGACAGGGGCTAACTATGGCTACACCTTC. The full variable domain, in which reference TRBV9 and TRBJ1-2 provide the parts outside the CDR3, is DSGVTQTPKHLITATGQRVTLRCSPRSGDLSVYWYQQSLDQGLQFLIQYYNGEERAKGNILERFSAQQFPDLHSELNLSSLELGDSALYFCASSKTGANYGYTFGSGTRLTVV.

This clone was found once. The DNA of the CDR3 is TGTGCCAGCAGTTGGACAGGGCGGTTCATTCAGTACTTC. Its translation: CASSWTGRFIQYF. The rearrangement links TRBV2 to TRBJ2-4; TRBD1 matches 8 bases. V trimming: 5 bases; J trimming: 9 bases; junction bases outside the gene matches: 6. Germline CDR1 SNHLY, CDR2 FYNNEI. This CDR3 comprises 13 residues.

The V call is TRBV21-1, the J call TRBJ2-6; the table names TRBD2, a call not compared with the DNA. TRBV21-1 is marked as a pseudogene. This CDR3 contains 19 residues. This chain's CDR3 is CASSKERLAGEPGANVLTF. In DNA, the CDR3 is TGTGCCAGCAGCAAAGAAAGGCTAGCGGGGGAACCTGGGGCCAACGTCCTGACTTTC.

CDR3 sequence (DNA): TGTGCCAGCAGCTGGGCGATGGACAGACGGAACACTGAAGCTTTCTTT. Translated, it gives CASSWAMDRRNTEAFF. V usage is TRBV7-8 and J usage is TRBJ1-1; D possibly corresponds to TRBD1 (6 bases). Trimming took 4 bases from V and 1 from J, leaving 16 bases between them. The V gene's germline CDR1 is SGHVS and CDR2 FQNEAQ. The CDR3 has 16 residues.

This chain connects TRBV30 to TRBJ2-7; D gene ambiguous. V lost 1 base and J lost 6, with 7 bases in between. The CDR3 is 11 residues long. Germline V lookup: CDR1 GTSNPN, CDR2 SVGIG (reference sequence). The CDR3 spells CAWSDYREQYF. For the CDR3, the DNA is TGTGCCTGGAGTGACTATCGCGAGCAGTACTTC.

This clone was seen only a few times. The chain couples TRBV18 to TRBJ1-3; D is undetermined. CDR1 KGHSH and CDR2 LQKENI come from the germline V gene. The CDR3 is 16 residues long. V was clipped by 6 bases and J by 0 bases, with 15 bases between them. The CDR3 spells CASSIIESTSGNTIYF. DNA for the CDR3: TGTGCCAGCTCCATCATTGAGAGTACCTCTGGAAACACCATATATTTT.

The chain employs TRBV4-3 and TRBJ2-4; maybe TRBD1 (6 bases). V was shortened by 0 bases and J by 1 base, with 13 bases between the two germline ends. In germline, CDR1 is LGHNA, CDR2 YSLEER. CDR3 length: 17 residues. The CDR3 DNA reads TGCGCCAGCAGCCAAGATTTTGGGGGCATGGCCAAAAACATTCAGTACTTC. Translation: CASSQDFGGMAKNIQYF.

The CDR3 nucleotides read TGTGCCAGCAGTGATAGGACAGGGGCCTACAATGAGCAGTTCTTC. Amino acids: CASSDRTGAYNEQFF. The rearrangement uses TRBV2 and TRBJ2-1; 9 positions match TRBD1. After removal of 3 bases from V and 2 bases from J, the junction contained 2 bases not matched to a gene. The CDR3 is 15 amino acids. Looked up from germline, CDR1 is SNHLY and CDR2 is FYNNEI.

The chain is built from TRBV7-2 and TRBJ1-3, with unresolved D. The germline V and J ends were trimmed by 7 bases and 8 bases, with 18 bases remaining between them. This CDR3 comprises 14 residues. In germline, CDR1 is SGHTA, CDR2 FQGNSA. Written as DNA, the CDR3 is TGTGCCAGCAACCTAGGAGGAGCCCGGGACACCATATATTTT. As protein: CASNLGGARDTIYF.

This rearrangement joins TRBV29-1 to TRBJ2-3; tentative D call: TRBD2 (6 bases). The CDR3 is 16 residues long. V was clipped by 2 bases and J by 5 bases, with 20 bases between them. Looked up from germline, CDR1 is SQVTM and CDR2 is ANQGSEA. This CDR3 is CSVEQGAGLSLDTQYF. The CDR3 DNA sequence: TGCAGCGTTGAACAAGGCGCGGGGCTTAGCTTAGATACGCAGTATTTT.

The count of this clone is one. The chain is built from TRBV6-6 and TRBJ1-4, with a weak D call TRBD1 (5 bases). Looked up from germline, CDR1 is MNHNY and CDR2 is SVGAGI (reference sequence). CDR3 length: 15 residues. Trimming stripped 6 bases from V and 6 bases from J, with 17 bases between. In DNA form, the CDR3 reads TGTGCCAGCAGCCGCGGTTATGGGGGGGATGAAAAACTGTTTTTT. It codes for CASSRGYGGDEKLFF.

The chain combines TRBV5-1 with TRBJ1-2; D is possibly TRBD1 (6 bases). This CDR3 spans 15 amino acids. Germline CDR1 SGHRS, CDR2 YFSETQ. The V gene lost 4 bases and the J gene lost 0 bases, with 13 bases spanning the gap. The CDR3: CASSTGTQANYGYTF. DNA for the CDR3: TGCGCCAGCAGCACAGGGACACAGGCTAACTATGGCTACACCTTC.